What follows are 5 T cell receptor beta chains derived from one specimen sequenced in a study of cytomegalovirus exposure and HLA in healthy donors. The study ran its PCR with 60 Vbeta and 13 Jbeta primers. Profiling relied on immunoSEQ multiplex PCR, and the TCRdb table lists in-frame clones only, not all of them. The sample's table shows about 200,000 clones. Sequenced: PBMCs. All receptors come from a girl aged 2-10 years in good health and CMV-seropositive.

This chain joins TRBV19 and TRBJ2-1, with 8 bases that match TRBD2. The V and J ends lost 9 bases and 3 bases, in that order; junction bases with no gene match: 16. CDR3 length: 17 amino acids. Germline loops: CDR1 LNHDA, CDR2 SQIVND (reference sequence). CDR3 region: CARSSPGASGYYNEQFF. The CDR3 nucleotides are TGTGCCAGAAGTTCCCCAGGGGCTAGCGGGTACTACAATGAGCAGTTCTTC.

This chain connects TRBV27 to TRBJ2-7; perhaps TRBD2 as D (6 bases). Per the germline V gene, CDR1 is MNHEY and CDR2 is SMNVEV (reference sequence). The CDR3 extends over 14 amino acids. Trimming removed 10 bases from V and 8 bases from J, with 24 bases in between. This CDR3 reads CATGPRDGGTQQYF. For the CDR3, the DNA is TGTGCCACCGGCCCGCGGGACGGGGGTACTCAGCAGTACTTC.

The V gene is TRBV28, the J gene TRBJ1-5, with TRBD1 matching 8 bases. The CDR3 has 17 amino acids. The ends lost 2 bases at V and 2 bases at J; junction bases unmatched: 8. Germline CDR1 MDHEN, CDR2 SYDVKM. The CDR3 bases are TGTGCCAGCAGTTTAGGACAGGGAATGAGGGGCAATCAGCCCCAGCATTTT. This sequence encodes CASSLGQGMRGNQPQHF.

V gene TRBV30 combines with J gene TRBJ2-1; D might be TRBD2 (6 bases). Trimming took off 3 bases at V and 6 bases at J, with 21 bases between the two ends. Germline-derived CDR1 and CDR2 are GTSNPN and SVGIG (reference sequence). This CDR3 has 16 residues. The CDR3 reads CAWSWTTYGVSNEQFF. CDR3 nucleotide sequence: TGTGCCTGGAGCTGGACTACCTACGGGGTGAGCAATGAGCAGTTCTTC.

The V gene is TRBV5-1, the J gene TRBJ1-5; D unclear. The ends were cut back, 0 bases at V and 0 bases at J, with 7 bases in the middle. The CDR3 has 15 amino acids. Looked up from germline, CDR1 is SGHRS and CDR2 is YFSETQ. This chain's CDR3 is CASSLGGISNQPQHF. DNA for the CDR3: TGCGCCAGCAGCTTGGGAGGGATTAGCAATCAGCCCCAGCATTTT.